What follows are 22 T cell receptor beta chains derived from one specimen sequenced in a study of cytomegalovirus exposure and HLA in healthy donors. 13 Jbeta primers and 60 Vbeta primers were used for the PCR. Only in-frame clones appear in the TCRdb table, and some are missing; sequencing was by immunoSEQ multiplex PCR. The table has 120,000 to 150,000 clones, under 85% seen once. Sequencing input: PBMCs. All receptors come from a woman in her 40s in good health and CMV-seropositive.

The chain carries TRBV9 and TRBJ2-7; 9 bases map to TRBD2. From germline, CDR1 is SGDLS and CDR2 YYNGEE. This CDR3 region has 14 residues. With 4 bases clipped from V and 7 bases from J, the junction kept 9 bases outside the gene matches. CDR3 in DNA: TGTGCCAGCAGCCCCGGACTAGCGTCGCGTGAGCAGTACTTC. This sequence encodes CASSPGLASREQYF.

The gene calls are TRBV11-2 and TRBJ2-7; D is undetermined. The CDR3 is 11 amino acids. CDR1 is SGHAT and CDR2 is FQNNGV in the germline V gene. Trimming left V 2 bases short and J 4 bases short, with 3 bases between. The CDR3 loop reads CASSLYYEQYF. Here the CDR3 DNA reads TGTGCCAGCAGCTTATATTACGAGCAGTACTTC.

This clone was seen only once. This chain links TRBV9 with TRBJ1-1; the match to TRBD1 covers 8 bases. The length of the CDR3 is 14 residues. Germline values: CDR1 SGDLS, CDR2 YYNGEE. The junction had 7 bases not matched to a gene; V was cut back by 3 bases and J by 6 bases. The CDR3 spells CASSGGTGGAEAFF. DNA for the CDR3: TGTGCCAGCAGCGGCGGGACAGGCGGCGCTGAAGCTTTCTTT.

A note on this clone: At one end the junction does not follow the germline gene, possibly because of a read error. This sequence joins TRBV7-9 and TRBJ2-1; TRBD1 might be the D (5 bases). The CDR3 loop spans 15 amino acids. Germline loops: CDR1 SEHNR, CDR2 FQNEAQ (reference sequence). CDR3 sequence: CSSTSQGKSYNEQFF. The CDR3 DNA follows: TGTTCCAGCACCTCGCAGGGTAAATCCTACAATGAGCAGTTCTTC.

The chain carries TRBV6-6 and TRBJ2-5; 7 bases align to TRBD1. This CDR3 spans 15 amino acids. J lost 4 bases, V lost 5 bases, and 10 bases had no gene match. Per the germline V gene, CDR1 is MNHNY and CDR2 is SVGAGI (reference sequence). The CDR3 protein is CASSNLQGSGETQYF. The DNA for the CDR3 is TGTGCCAGCAGTAATCTACAGGGGAGTGGAGAGACCCAGTACTTC.

This chain connects TRBV7-2 to TRBJ1-1; 9 bases align to TRBD1. The CDR3 spans 14 residues. V shed 3 bases and J 2 bases; nucleotides not matched to a gene: 1. CDR1 is SGHTA and CDR2 is FQGNSA in the germline V gene. In DNA form, the CDR3 reads TGTGCCAGCAGCTTGGGACAGGGCAACACTGAAGCTTTCTTT. Translated, it gives CASSLGQGNTEAFF.

The chain has TRBV19 and TRBJ2-5, with TRBD2 identical over 11 bases. The CDR3 contains 16 residues. Germline V gives CDR1 LNHDA, CDR2 SQIVND (reference sequence). The V segment lost 3 bases and the J segment 5 bases; nucleotides outside the gene matches: 8. The DNA for the CDR3 is TGTGCCAGTAGTATTAGCGGGGGGGCCAGGACGGAGACCCAGTACTTC. This translates into CASSISGGARTETQYF.

The chain combines TRBV6-5 with TRBJ2-7; 7 bases match TRBD1. The CDR3 is 14 residues long. Trimming at V came to 1 base and at J to 5 bases, leaving 5 bases not matched to a gene. From germline, CDR1 is MNHEY and CDR2 SVGAGI. Here the CDR3 DNA reads TGTGCCAGCAGTTACTTGGGACAGTCTGACGAGCAGTACTTC. This sequence encodes CASSYLGQSDEQYF.

The rearrangement joins TRBV10-3 to TRBJ2-1, with 8 bases that match TRBD2. The trim removed 4 bases at V and 5 bases at J, leaving 10 bases unmatched. CDR3 length: 16 residues. Germline V gene sequence: CDR1 ENHRY, CDR2 SYGVKD. Written as DNA, the CDR3 is TGTGCCATCAGTGGGGGGCCGGGACTAGGGAACAATGAGCAGTTCTTC. It translates to CAISGGPGLGNNEQFF.

The CDR3 region is CASSSRGGTNTGELFF. The CDR3 DNA reads as TGTGCCAGCAGCTCCAGAGGAGGGACGAACACCGGGGAGCTGTTTTTT. The chain uses TRBV9 and TRBJ2-2; TRBD2 might be the D (6 bases). The V gene lost 4 bases and the J gene lost 0 bases, with 13 bases spanning the gap. The germline CDR1 and CDR2 sequences are SGDLS and YYNGEE. The CDR3 runs 16 residues.

The V call is TRBV7-9, the J call TRBJ2-3, with TRBD2 matching over 13 bases. Germline CDR1 and CDR2: SEHNR and FQNEAQ (reference sequence). The V gene end was trimmed by 5 bases and the J gene end by 0 bases; junction bases not matched to a gene: 2. This CDR3 is built from 16 residues. This CDR3 is CASSLGLAGSTDTQYF. The CDR3 nucleotides are TGTGCCAGCAGCCTGGGACTAGCGGGGAGCACAGATACGCAGTATTTT.

This clone was counted a single time. The chain has TRBV6-6 and TRBJ1-4; the D is unclear. V shed 5 bases and J shed 8 bases, with 9 bases lying between them. The CDR3 covers 12 residues. The germline V gene encodes CDR1 MNHNY and CDR2 SVGAGI (reference sequence). CDR3: CASSGQWEKLFF. The CDR3 DNA sequence: TGTGCCAGCAGTGGGCAATGGGAAAAACTGTTTTTT.

This CDR3 reads CASSNQYSEQYF. CDR3 coding DNA: TGTGCCAGCAGCAACCAATACTCCGAGCAGTACTTC. The gene calls are TRBV2 and TRBJ2-7; D remains unclear. The CDR3 is 12 amino acids. CDR1 and CDR2 from the germline V gene are SNHLY and FYNNEI. The V gene lost 6 bases and the J gene lost 6 bases, with 12 bases spanning the gap.

V gene TRBV12-5 combines with J gene TRBJ2-1; a weak D match, TRBD1 (5 bases). Germline-derived CDR1 and CDR2 are LGHNT and FRNRAP. The length of the CDR3 is 11 residues. Trimming took off 3 bases at V and 10 bases at J, with 7 bases between the two ends. The CDR3 sequence is CASGLNREQFF. CDR3 nucleotides: TGTGCTAGTGGTTTAAACAGGGAGCAGTTCTTC.

This clone was detected a few times. The V and J genes are TRBV21-1 and TRBJ2-1; TRBD2, the table's D call, was not compared with the DNA. TRBV21-1 corresponds to a pseudogene. This CDR3 has 14 amino acids. CDR3 coding DNA: TGTGCCAGCCAAACGAAGCGGCGAGTAGATGAGCAGTTCTTC. Protein product: CASQTKRRVDEQFF.

This clone showed up just once. The chain employs TRBV6-6 and TRBJ1-2, with 11 nucleotides matching TRBD1. Germline V lookup: CDR1 MNHNY, CDR2 SVGAGI (reference sequence). The V segment lost 2 bases and the J segment 7 bases; nucleotides outside the gene matches: 3. The CDR3 has 14 amino acids. CDR3 in DNA: TGTGCCAGCAGTTACCGGACAGGGGGCGGTGGCTACACCTTC. The encoded protein is CASSYRTGGGGYTF.

This clone has only a few counts. This chain connects TRBV6-1 to TRBJ2-5; 9 bases map to TRBD1. The CDR3 sequence is 14 residues long. Germline loops: CDR1 MNHNS, CDR2 SASEGT. Trimming took 6 bases from V and 4 from J; bases not matched to a gene: 6. CDR3 sequence: CASSRGQGVETQYF. The CDR3 DNA reads as TGTGCCAGCAGCAGGGGACAGGGCGTAGAGACCCAGTACTTC.

The V call is TRBV5-1, the J call TRBJ1-2; the D is unclear. V was pared by 1 base and J by 1 base, with 17 bases between. The CDR3 spans 17 residues. CDR1 SGHRS and CDR2 YFSETQ come from the germline V gene. The CDR3 nucleotides read TGCGCCAGCAGCTTGTACAGTTTGGGAGCTGTTAACTATGGCTACACCTTC. Amino acid sequence: CASSLYSLGAVNYGYTF.

This clone was counted once. This chain uses TRBV27 with TRBJ1-2, with 7 bases identical to TRBD1. CDR1 and CDR2 from the germline V gene are MNHEY and SMNVEV (reference sequence). The junction had 9 bases not matched to a gene; V was cut back by 5 bases and J by 3 bases. This CDR3 spans 15 amino acids. This CDR3 is CASSTRQGEDYGYTF. The CDR3 DNA follows: TGTGCCAGCAGTACCCGACAGGGAGAAGACTATGGCTACACCTTC.

The V call is TRBV4-1, the J call TRBJ1-2; maybe TRBD1 (6 bases). V was trimmed by 4 bases and J by 3 bases, leaving 18 bases between them. The CDR3 is 16 residues long. Germline V gives CDR1 MGHRA, CDR2 YSYEKL. The chain's CDR3 is CASSPSSGGADYGYTF. The CDR3 region has the DNA TGCGCCAGCAGCCCGAGTTCTGGGGGCGCGGACTATGGCTACACCTTC.

The chain recombines TRBV29-1 with TRBJ2-3, with TRBD1 as a possible D gene (5 bases). In germline, CDR1 is SQVTM, CDR2 ANQGSEA. There are 14 residues in the CDR3. V lost 3 bases and J lost 1, with 11 bases in between. The CDR3 sequence is CSVEKGRGTDTQYF. The CDR3 DNA is TGCAGCGTTGAGAAGGGGCGAGGCACAGATACGCAGTATTTT.

This clone has more than one count but fewer than ten. A read error may account for a junction end that differs from germline. The chain employs TRBV7-6 and TRBJ2-2, with no clear D. Germline loops: CDR1 SGHVS, CDR2 FNYEAQ. CDR3 length equals 15 residues. CDR3 bases: TGTGCCAGCAGCATAGCCCAAGCCCCGGTCGGGGAGCTGTTTTTT. Its translation is CASSIAQAPVGELFF. The full variable domain, its missing parts supplied by reference TRBV7-6 and TRBJ2-2, is GAGVSQSPRYKVTKRGQDVALRCDPISGHVSLYWYRQALGQGPEFLTYFNYEAQQDKSGLPNDRFSAERPEGSISTLTIQRTEQRDSAMYRCASSIAQAPVGELFFGEGSRLTVL.